This T cell receptor (beta chain) is from a study of OX40 agonist ivuxolimab in advanced cancers. Systemic immunosuppression or a history of autoimmune disease excluded patients. The CDR3 length is 14 residues. Germline CDR1 and CDR2: SGHDT and YYEEEE. Trimming removed 3 bases from V and 5 bases from J; junction bases left unmatched: 7. This clone showed up just a few times. Here immunoSEQ multiplex PCR was the method, and the copy in TCRdb shows in-frame clones only, minus some. This sample yields 90,000 to 120,000 clones, of which 91% are seen a single time; 1.2% belongs to the top ten. This material consisted of CD4+ or CD8+ T cells sorted from blood, taken in a trial of the OX40 agonist ivuxolimab. The sequence was collected from an adult with an advanced solid tumor such as melanoma, head and neck, liver or kidney cancer. The chain is built from TRBV5-6 and TRBJ2-5, with TRBD2 matching 7 bases. CDR3 in amino acids: CASSWGGTRETQYF. Written as DNA, the CDR3 is TGTGCCAGCAGCTGGGGAGGGACTCGGGAGACCCAGTACTTC.